The 10 T cell receptor beta chains presented below share a single source sample, sequenced in a study of identical twins. TCRdb independently ran MiXCR on the 5' RACE reads; one entry per CDR3 protein. The sample shows about 530,000 distinct CDR3 sequences, 20% to 25% of them seen only once. The data were also submitted as part of a second study, on yellow fever vaccine responses in identical twins.

Input material: CD4+ T cells sorted from blood. The source of these receptors is a woman aged 18 to 35 in good health.

The chain combines TRBV12-3 or TRBV12-4 with TRBJ2-7; TRBD2 matches at 11 bases. V was pared by 5 bases and J by 7 bases, with 7 bases of the junction left unmatched. CDR3 length equals 14 residues. The CDR3 DNA reads TGTGCCAGCAGTACTAGCGGGAGCTCGGGGGAGCAGTACTTC. This translates into CASSTSGSSGEQYF.

The chain recombines TRBV15 with TRBJ1-2; no reliable D call. In germline, CDR1 is LNHNV, CDR2 YYDKDF (reference sequence). V was cut by 2 bases and J by 8 bases, with 24 bases left in between. The CDR3 contains 17 residues. The CDR3, as DNA: TGTGCCACCAGCAGACCGCGGTCCGGGATGAACGATATGGGCTACACCTTC. Encoded protein: CATSRPRSGMNDMGYTF.

The genes are TRBV2 and TRBJ2-3; 8 bases map to TRBD2. V dropped 6 bases and J dropped 4; count of bases not matched to a gene: 6. The CDR3 is 14 residues long. Per germline, CDR1 SNHLY and CDR2 FYNNEI. CDR3 in amino acids: CASRGLGTADTQYF. The CDR3 DNA reads as TGTGCCAGCAGGGGACTAGGAACGGCAGATACGCAGTATTTT.

This clonotype has a handful of counts. The genes are TRBV20-1 and TRBJ1-2; TRBD1 might be the D (5 bases). CDR3 size: 15 residues. Germline CDR1 DFQATT, CDR2 SNEGSKA (reference sequence). With 3 bases removed from V and 2 bases from J, the gap between germline ends came to 16 bases. CDR3 sequence: CSARADSPRNYGYTF. The CDR3 DNA is TGCAGTGCTAGGGCAGACAGTCCCAGAAACTATGGCTACACCTTC.

This chain links TRBV2 with TRBJ1-1, with TRBD1 matching over 7 bases. There are 14 residues in the CDR3. Germline assignment: CDR1 SNHLY and CDR2 FYNNEI. The trim removed 4 bases at V and 3 bases at J, leaving 5 bases unmatched. CDR3 DNA sequence: TGTGCCAGCAGTGGGGAGGGGGCGGACACTGAAGCTTTCTTT. Its translation: CASSGEGADTEAFF.

This clonotype has just a few counts. The chain has TRBV20-1 and TRBJ2-1, with a tentative D call TRBD2 (5 bases). The CDR3 totals 12 residues. Germline-derived CDR1 and CDR2 are DFQATT and SNEGSKA (reference sequence). V was cut by 5 bases and J by 7 bases, with 12 bases left in between. As DNA, the CDR3 is TGCAGTGCTCTTGCCCGGGGAAATGAGCAGTTCTTC. It is translated as CSALARGNEQFF.

This clonotype was recorded a few times. This chain uses TRBV20-1 with TRBJ2-1; TRBD2 aligns across 11 bases. The trim removed 2 bases at V and 6 bases at J, leaving 6 bases unmatched. Germline V gives CDR1 DFQATT, CDR2 SNEGSKA (reference sequence). The CDR3 is 15 amino acids. Here the CDR3 DNA reads TGCAGTGCTAGAAAAACTAGCGGGGGTTCCAATGAGCAGTTCTTC. This codes for CSARKTSGGSNEQFF.

This clonotype was picked up a small number of times. V and J are TRBV12-3 or TRBV12-4 and TRBJ2-5; D is perhaps TRBD1 (5 bases). The CDR3 has 14 residues. V lost 2 bases to trimming and J lost 3 bases, with 10 bases between them. The CDR3 DNA reads TGTGCCAGCAGTTTATACCAGGGTGAAGAGACCCAGTACTTC. This codes for CASSLYQGEETQYF.

The table lists this clonotype with a few counts. This chain connects TRBV19 to TRBJ2-1; 7 bases agree with TRBD2. CDR1 is LNHDA, CDR2 SQIVND, per germline (reference sequence). Trimming took 5 bases from V and 3 from J; bases not matched to a gene: 16. The CDR3 runs to 18 residues. The CDR3 spells CASSPSPGTIFLYNEQFF. The DNA of the CDR3 is TGTGCCAGTAGTCCCTCACCCGGGACTATCTTCCTCTACAATGAGCAGTTCTTC. The full variable domain, rest sourced from reference TRBV19 and TRBJ2-1, is DGGITQSPKYLFRKEGQNVTLSCEQNLNHDAMYWYRQDPGQGLRLIYYSQIVNDFQKGDIAEGYSVSREKKESFPLTVTSAQKNPTAFYLCASSPSPGTIFLYNEQFFGPGTRLTVL.

This sequence joins TRBV20-1 and TRBJ1-2; D not certain. Germline-derived CDR1 and CDR2 are DFQATT and SNEGSKA (reference sequence). This CDR3 spans 13 amino acids. The V gene lost 3 bases and the J gene lost 4 bases, with 12 bases spanning the gap. The CDR3: CSASTSAVYGYTF. CDR3 in DNA: TGCAGTGCTAGTACGTCGGCGGTCTATGGCTACACCTTC.